This T cell receptor beta chain emerged from a study of T cells in Graves' hyperthyroidism and ophthalmopathy. It was RNA transcripts that yielded the amplified TCR beta CDR3 regions. A set of HTBI primers served as the primers for a first-round RT-PCR of the TCR CDR3. MiXCR, run by TCRdb on the multiplex PCR reads, gives a single entry per CDR3 protein. This sample has fewer than 450,000 distinct CDR3 sequences, with about a fifth found just once. The germline V gene encodes CDR1 MNHNS and CDR2 SASEGT. With 7 bases removed from V and 0 bases from J, the gap between germline ends came to 13 bases. This CDR3 has 15 residues. The table lists this clonotype with a few counts.

The sequence was collected from a man between 18 and 29 years old with Graves' ophthalmopathy. The chain employs TRBV6-1 and TRBJ2-1; D gene ambiguous. Material: blood. CDR3 DNA sequence: TGTGCCAGCACCCCGAAGGTGGGCTCCTACAATGAGCAGTTCTTC. It translates to CASTPKVGSYNEQFF.